This T cell receptor beta chain was captured in a study of a mutant IDH1 vaccine in newly diagnosed glioma. Assay used: immunoSEQ multiplex PCR; TCRdb lists only in-frame clones, some missing. The sample has more than 55,000 clones; 84% are singletons. Time point meaning: week 35, safety follow-up. A 20-mer mutant IDH1 peptide at 300 ug was injected subcutaneously with topical imiquimod. Notes on this clone: Its matching antigen is unknown.

This TCR was recovered from a man aged 25 to 40 with glioma. The starting material was PBMCs, obtained from a glioma patient whose treatment included an IDH1 peptide vaccine.

The CDR3 sequence: CASSLGPGETQYF. The DNA of the CDR3 is TGCGCCAGCAGCCTAGGGCCCGGGGAGACCCAGTACTTC. The V call is TRBV4-1, the J call TRBJ2-5; D is unresolved. This CDR3 has 13 amino acids. V lost 4 bases and J lost 5, with 11 bases in between. Germline CDR1 reads MGHRA; CDR2 reads YSYEKL.